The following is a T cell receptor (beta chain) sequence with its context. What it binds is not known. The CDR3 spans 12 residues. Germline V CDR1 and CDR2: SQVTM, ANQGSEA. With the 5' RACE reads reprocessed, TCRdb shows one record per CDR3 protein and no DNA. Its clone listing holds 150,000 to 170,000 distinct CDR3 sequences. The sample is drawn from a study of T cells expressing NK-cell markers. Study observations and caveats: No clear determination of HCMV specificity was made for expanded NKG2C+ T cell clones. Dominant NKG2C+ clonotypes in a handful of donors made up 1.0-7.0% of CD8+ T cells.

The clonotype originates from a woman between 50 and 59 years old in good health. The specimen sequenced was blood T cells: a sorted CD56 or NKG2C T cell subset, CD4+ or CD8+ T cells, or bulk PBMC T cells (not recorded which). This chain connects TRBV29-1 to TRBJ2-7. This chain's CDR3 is CSATRFDDEQYF.